These 18 T cell receptor beta chains were sequenced from one sample in a study of blood T cells in healthy people across ages. Primers used in a second PCR of roughly 7 to 11 cycles were a sample-barcoded 5' primer and a J-beta primer mix. TCRdb re-called the 5' RACE reads through MiXCR, storing one row per CDR3 protein. This sample has about 640,000 distinct CDR3 sequences; 58% occur once, and the top ten carry around 37%. What was sequenced was blood. The receptors were gathered from a man between 60 and 70 years old in good health.

This clonotype showed up just a few times. A much larger clone differs from this one at a single base, so this may be a read error. This chain links TRBV6-2 or TRBV6-3 with TRBJ1-2; no definite D call. Trimming removed 2 bases from V and 1 base from J, with 14 bases in between. Germline assignment: CDR1 MNHEY and CDR2 SVGEGT. The CDR3 consists of 16 residues. The CDR3 here is CASSYGRVSGNYGYTF. As DNA, the CDR3 is TGTGCCAGCAGTTACGGGCGGGTATCCGGTAACTATGGCTACACCTTC.

Written as DNA, the CDR3 is TGTGCCAGCAGTTACTCGGGAGACAGCAAAGCCCTCCACTTT. It yields the protein CASSYSGDSKALHF. The chain joins TRBV6-5 to TRBJ1-6; perhaps TRBD1 as D (5 bases). The CDR3 spans 14 residues. CDR1 MNHEY and CDR2 SVGAGI come from the germline V gene. The V and J ends lost 0 bases and 14 bases respectively, with 14 bases between them.

The chain couples TRBV20-1 to TRBJ2-1; D is perhaps TRBD1 or TRBD2 (5 bases each). Germline-derived CDR1 and CDR2 are DFQATT and SNEGSKA (reference sequence). CDR3 length: 13 residues. Trimming shortened V by 2 bases and J by 9 bases, and 14 bases separated the two germline ends. Written as DNA, the CDR3 is TGCAGTGCTAGACTAGCTAGGGGTCTTGAGCAGTTCTTC. Translating gives CSARLARGLEQFF.

This sequence joins TRBV20-1 and TRBJ2-7, with D possibly TRBD2 on 6 matching bases. The J call is uncertain, as TRBJ2-5 better fits the DNA end. The CDR3 has 13 amino acids. Germline loops: CDR1 DFQATT, CDR2 SNEGSKA (reference sequence). This CDR3 reads CSAPGLSGETQYF. In nucleotides, the CDR3 is TGCAGTGCTCCGGGACTCTCCGGGGAGACCCAGTACTTC.

The genes are TRBV7-2 and TRBJ1-1, with a weak D call TRBD1 (5 bases). CDR1 and CDR2 (germline): SGHTA, FQGNSA. This CDR3 has 16 residues. Trimming left V 5 bases short and J 4 bases short, with 20 bases between. The CDR3 spells CASSQIRSGSGTEAFF. The CDR3 DNA reads TGTGCCAGCAGCCAGATACGCTCAGGGTCCGGCACTGAAGCTTTCTTT.

The chain recombines TRBV20-1 with TRBJ1-1; 7 nucleotides align to TRBD1. Germline CDR1 and CDR2: DFQATT and SNEGSKA (reference sequence). Trimming removed 2 bases from V and 1 base from J; junction bases left unmatched: 4. The CDR3 spans 14 residues. For the CDR3, the DNA is TGCAGTGCTAGACAAACAGGGGCGAACACTGAAGCTTTCTTT. Its translation: CSARQTGANTEAFF.

The chain uses TRBV2 and TRBJ2-5, with TRBD2 matching 8 bases. Trimming cost V 1 base and J 5 bases; bases outside gene matches: 6. CDR3 length: 15 residues. Germline-derived CDR1 and CDR2 are SNHLY and FYNNEI. This CDR3 is CASSEGPGGRETQYF. In DNA form, the CDR3 reads TGTGCCAGCAGTGAAGGTCCGGGGGGGCGTGAGACCCAGTACTTC.

The chain combines TRBV5-5 with TRBJ2-3; 10 positions agree with TRBD2. Trimming took 4 bases from V and 5 from J; bases not matched to a gene: 10. CDR3 length: 16 amino acids. Germline V lookup: CDR1 SGHKS, CDR2 YYEKEE (reference sequence). The CDR3 loop reads CASSAPTSGVGDTQYF. The CDR3 DNA follows: TGTGCCAGCAGCGCCCCTACTAGCGGGGTGGGAGATACGCAGTATTTT.

This chain joins TRBV7-9 and TRBJ2-7, with 9 nucleotides matching TRBD1. Trimming took 4 bases from V and 10 from J; bases not matched to a gene: 11. Germline V CDR1 and CDR2: SEHNR, FQNEAQ (reference sequence). There are 14 residues in the CDR3. The CDR3, as DNA: TGTGCCAGCAGCTCCGAAGGACAGGGGACTCCCCAGTACTTC. Encoded protein: CASSSEGQGTPQYF.

The chain combines TRBV7-2 with TRBJ2-3; D uncertain. CDR1 is SGHTA and CDR2 is FQGNSA in the germline V gene. The CDR3 is 14 amino acids. The V end was cut by 5 bases, the J end by 3 bases, with 12 bases between. CDR3 coding DNA: TGTGCCAGCAGCGTGGGTTGGGCTACAGATACGCAGTATTTT. Translation gives CASSVGWATDTQYF.

This clonotype was seen a handful of times. CDR3 loop: CASSPLGQDHNSPLHF. As DNA, the CDR3 is TGTGCCAGCTCACCACTCGGACAGGACCATAATTCACCCCTCCACTTT. V usage is TRBV18 and J usage is TRBJ1-6; 7 nucleotides agree with TRBD1. With 1 base clipped from V and 5 bases from J, the junction kept 5 bases outside the gene matches. Germline V gene lookup returns CDR1 KGHSH and CDR2 LQKENI. The length of the CDR3 is 16 residues. The full variable domain, in which reference TRBV18 and TRBJ1-6 provide the parts outside the CDR3, is NAGVMQNPRHLVRRRGQEARLRCSPMKGHSHVYWYRQLPEEGLKFMVYLQKENIIDESGMPKERFSAEFPKEGPSILRIQQVVRGDSAAYFCASSPLGQDHNSPLHFGNGTRLTVT.

The V call is TRBV7-8, the J call TRBJ2-7; 9 bases fit TRBD1. The V and J ends lost 5 bases and 2 bases, in that order; junction bases with no gene match: 13. The germline gives CDR1 SGHVS, CDR2 FQNEAQ. The CDR3 extends over 17 amino acids. The CDR3 loop reads CASSPRRRDRVPYEQYF. CDR3 bases: TGTGCCAGCAGCCCCAGACGGCGGGACAGGGTCCCCTACGAGCAGTACTTC.

The rearrangement links TRBV4-1 to TRBJ2-3, with D tentatively TRBD2 (6 bases). CDR1 is MGHRA and CDR2 is YSYEKL in the germline V gene. With 2 bases removed from V and 6 bases from J, the gap between germline ends came to 12 bases. The CDR3 totals 14 residues. Written as DNA, the CDR3 is TGCGCCAGCAGCCAACTACAGGAGGGGGATACGCAGTATTTT. It yields the protein CASSQLQEGDTQYF.

The rearrangement links TRBV6-2 or TRBV6-3 to TRBJ1-1; 7 bases match TRBD1. This CDR3 has 12 residues. V dropped 2 bases and J dropped 9; count of bases not matched to a gene: 3. Germline lookup yields CDR1 MNHEY and CDR2 SVGEGT. The CDR3: CASSYPQGKAFF. The CDR3 DNA reads TGTGCCAGCAGTTACCCACAGGGGAAAGCTTTCTTT.

V usage is TRBV9 and J usage is TRBJ1-5, with unresolved D. Germline CDR1 and CDR2: SGDLS and YYNGEE. V was cut by 4 bases and J by 8 bases, with 13 bases left in between. The CDR3 has 13 amino acids. CDR3 loop: CASSSGIGKPQHF. CDR3 nucleotide sequence: TGTGCCAGCAGCAGCGGCATCGGTAAGCCCCAGCATTTT.

This clonotype was found once. The chain joins TRBV6-1 to TRBJ2-1; D is unclear. In germline, CDR1 is MNHNS, CDR2 SASEGT. The CDR3 contains 12 residues. With 6 bases removed from V and 9 bases from J, the gap between germline ends came to 12 bases. The CDR3 loop is CASRMGEAEQFF. DNA of the CDR3: TGTGCCAGCAGGATGGGCGAGGCTGAGCAGTTCTTC.

This chain uses TRBV18 with TRBJ1-2; TRBD1 agrees at 7 bases. Germline CDR1 is KGHSH and CDR2 is LQKENI. V was clipped by 3 bases and J by 4 bases; unmatched bases: 5. The length of the CDR3 is 14 residues. The DNA for the CDR3 is TGTGCCAGCTCACCTGACAGGGATGGCTATGGCTACACCTTC. Translated, it gives CASSPDRDGYGYTF.

This clonotype was found a few times. This sequence joins TRBV29-1 and TRBJ2-2; weak D call: TRBD2 (5 bases). Per germline, CDR1 SQVTM and CDR2 ANQGSEA. The CDR3 has 13 residues. The V gene lost 3 bases and the J gene lost 2 bases, with 7 bases spanning the gap. This CDR3 reads CSVDTGNTGELFF. The CDR3 bases are TGCAGCGTTGATACGGGAAACACCGGGGAGCTGTTTTTT.